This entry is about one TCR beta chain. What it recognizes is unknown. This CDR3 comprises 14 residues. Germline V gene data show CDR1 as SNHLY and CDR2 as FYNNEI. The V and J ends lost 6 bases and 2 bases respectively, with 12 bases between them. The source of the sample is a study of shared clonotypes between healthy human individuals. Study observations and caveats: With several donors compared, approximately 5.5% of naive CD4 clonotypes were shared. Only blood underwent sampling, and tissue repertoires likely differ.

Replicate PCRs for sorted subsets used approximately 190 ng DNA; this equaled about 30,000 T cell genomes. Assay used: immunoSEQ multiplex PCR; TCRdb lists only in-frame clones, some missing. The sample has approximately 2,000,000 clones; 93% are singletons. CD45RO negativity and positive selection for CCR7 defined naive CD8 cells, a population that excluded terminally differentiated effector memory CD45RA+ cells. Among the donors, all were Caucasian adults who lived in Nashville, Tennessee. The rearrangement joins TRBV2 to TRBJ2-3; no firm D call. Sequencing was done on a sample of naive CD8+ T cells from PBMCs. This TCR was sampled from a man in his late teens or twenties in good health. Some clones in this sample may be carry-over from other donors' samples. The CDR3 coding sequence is TGTGCCAGCAGAGCCGGGTTCCTCACAGATACGCAGTATTTT. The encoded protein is CASRAGFLTDTQYF.